The next 25 T cell receptor beta chains were all read from a single sample in a study of shared clonotypes between healthy human individuals. TCRdb's copy holds only in-frame clones and misses some; the assay was immunoSEQ multiplex PCR. The sample records about 2.4 million clones, 90% to 95% being singletons. The material sequenced was naive CD4+ T cells from PBMCs. Noted subset: CD45RA+ positively selected. The source is a man between 18 and 35 years old in good health. Some clones in this sample may be carry-over from other donors' samples.

The J gene is TRBJ2-7, the V gene TRBV18; D might be TRBD1 or TRBD2, each matching 5 bases. The CDR3 totals 14 residues. The germline CDR1 and CDR2 sequences are KGHSH and LQKENI. V shed 9 bases and J shed 2 bases, with 17 bases lying between them. CDR3 loop: CASLIPQGPYEQYF. DNA of the CDR3: TGTGCCAGTCTCATTCCGCAGGGACCCTACGAGCAGTACTTC. Combining the CDR3 with reference TRBV18 and TRBJ2-7 gives the whole variable domain NAGVMQNPRHLVRRRGQEARLRCSPMKGHSHVYWYRQLPEEGLKFMVYLQKENIIDESGMPKERFSAEFPKEGPSILRIQQVVRGDSAAYFCASLIPQGPYEQYFGPGTRLTVT.

This chain links TRBV2 with TRBJ1-2; no firm D call. The germline V gene encodes CDR1 SNHLY and CDR2 FYNNEI. V was trimmed by 11 bases and J by 0 bases, leaving 13 bases between them. CDR3 length equals 13 residues. The CDR3 bases are TGTGCCGAACGCCTTGAAGCTAACTATGGCTACACCTTC. Translating gives CAERLEANYGYTF. Based on the CDR3 plus reference TRBV2 and TRBJ1-2, the full variable domain is EPEVTQTPSHQVTQMGQEVILRCVPISNHLYFYWYRQILGQKVEFLVSFYNNEISEKSEIFDDQFSVERPDGSNFTLKIRSTKLEDSAMYFCAERLEANYGYTFGSGTRLTVV.

Of note for this clone: Other DNA sequences in the sample encode the same CDR3. The gene calls are TRBV28 and TRBJ2-1; 13 bases line up with TRBD2. Germline values: CDR1 MDHEN, CDR2 SYDVKM. Trimming removed 7 bases from V and 6 bases from J; junction bases left unmatched: 3. This CDR3 spans 14 amino acids. CDR3 residues: CASIWTSGSNEQFF. Here the CDR3 DNA reads TGTGCCAGCATATGGACTAGCGGGAGCAATGAGCAGTTCTTC.

J is TRBJ1-5 and V is TRBV4-3; D is unclear. V was pared by 3 bases and J by 7 bases, with 10 bases between. CDR1 LGHNA and CDR2 YSLEER come from the germline V gene. The CDR3 has 13 residues. CDR3 DNA sequence: TGCGCCAGCAGCCAGACGGTTTTGCAGCCCCAGCATTTT. Protein: CASSQTVLQPQHF.

Only one count was recorded for this clone. The chain joins TRBV7-2 to TRBJ2-2; 14 bases map to TRBD2. Germline V gene lookup returns CDR1 SGHTA and CDR2 FQGNSA. J was trimmed by 5 bases and V by 5 bases; bases with no gene match: 10. The CDR3 is 18 amino acids. The CDR3 DNA reads as TGTGCCAGCAGCCGTGGACTAGCGGGAGGTAGAGGGACCGGGGAGCTGTTTTTT. Encoded protein: CASSRGLAGGRGTGELFF.

The chain recombines TRBV28 with TRBJ1-5; D not resolved. CDR1 is MDHEN and CDR2 is SYDVKM in the germline V gene. The CDR3 is 15 amino acids. Trimming took off 6 bases at V and 8 bases at J, with 20 bases between the two ends. CDR3: CASSQMGSAQEPQHF. CDR3 DNA sequence: TGTGCCAGCAGCCAAATGGGGAGTGCCCAGGAGCCCCAGCATTTT.

This chain links TRBV15 with TRBJ2-2, with D unresolved. The germline V gene has CDR1 LNHNV and CDR2 YYDKDF (reference sequence). With 2 bases removed from V and 0 bases from J, the gap between germline ends came to 4 bases. The CDR3 runs 14 residues. This CDR3 is CATSRKANTGELFF. DNA of the CDR3: TGTGCCACCAGCAGAAAGGCGAACACCGGGGAGCTGTTTTTT. The variable domain in full, completed from reference TRBV15 and TRBJ2-2, reads DAMVIQNPRYQVTQFGKPVTLSCSQTLNHNVMYWYQQKSSQAPKLLFHYYDKDFNNEADTPDNFQSRRPNTSFCFLDIRSPGLGDTAMYLCATSRKANTGELFFGEGSRLTVL.

This clone was recorded a few times. The genes are TRBV19 and TRBJ1-4; D perhaps matches TRBD1 (5 bases). This CDR3 contains 14 residues. Trimming left V 7 bases short and J 10 bases short, with 19 bases between. Germline-derived CDR1 and CDR2 are LNHDA and SQIVND (reference sequence). The CDR3, as DNA: TGTGCCAGTACCTGGGACGGCGCGAGGGGAAAACTGTTTTTT. It is translated as CASTWDGARGKLFF. Variable domain in full (rest from reference TRBV19 and TRBJ1-4): DGGITQSPKYLFRKEGQNVTLSCEQNLNHDAMYWYRQDPGQGLRLIYYSQIVNDFQKGDIAEGYSVSREKKESFPLTVTSAQKNPTAFYLCASTWDGARGKLFFGSGTQLSVL.

The V call is TRBV6-5, the J call TRBJ2-5; 7 positions agree with TRBD1. The J call may be in error: the DNA end matches TRBJ2-7 better. In germline, CDR1 is MNHEY, CDR2 SVGAGI. This CDR3 has 15 amino acids. The CDR3 spells CASTPGWDSGYEQYF. The CDR3 bases are TGTGCCAGCACCCCGGGGTGGGACAGCGGCTACGAGCAGTACTTC.

The gene calls are TRBV7-9 and TRBJ1-1; tentatively, D is TRBD1 (5 bases). Between the trimmed V and J ends, which lost 5 bases and 12 bases, there was a span of 13 bases. The germline gives CDR1 SEHNR, CDR2 FQNEAQ (reference sequence). CDR3 length equals 11 residues. This chain's CDR3 is CASSAGGVPFF. The CDR3 DNA is TGTGCCAGCAGCGCCGGAGGGGTCCCTTTCTTT.

This chain connects TRBV5-4 to TRBJ2-7; TRBD2 agrees at 10 bases. Germline-derived CDR1 and CDR2 are SGHNT and YYREEE (reference sequence). V shed 4 bases and J 2 bases; nucleotides not matched to a gene: 6. CDR3 length: 15 amino acids. The chain's CDR3 is CASSPRTSGPYEQYF. The CDR3 coding sequence is TGTGCCAGCAGCCCTCGGACTAGCGGACCCTACGAGCAGTACTTC.

V is TRBV5-4 and J is TRBJ2-5; D call uncertain. CDR1 SGHNT and CDR2 YYREEE come from the germline V gene (reference sequence). This CDR3 is built from 13 residues. V gave up 3 bases and J gave up 5 bases, with 11 bases separating them. The CDR3 coding sequence is TGTGCCAGCAGCTCCCCCACCCGGGAGACCCAGTACTTC. Amino acids: CASSSPTRETQYF.

V and J are TRBV11-2 and TRBJ2-7; D is undetermined. Germline CDR1 and CDR2: SGHAT and FQNNGV. The V end was cut by 3 bases, the J end by 6 bases, with 6 bases between. The CDR3 covers 11 residues. In DNA, the CDR3 is TGTGCCAGCAGCTTGGCTCGCGAGCAGTACTTC. As protein: CASSLAREQYF. The full variable domain, in which reference TRBV11-2 and TRBJ2-7 provide the parts outside the CDR3, is EAGVAQSPRYKIIEKRQSVAFWCNPISGHATLYWYQQILGQGPKLLIQFQNNGVVDDSQLPKDRFSAERLKGVDSTLKIQPAKLEDSAVYLCASSLAREQYFGPGTRLTVT.

This chain links TRBV7-3 with TRBJ2-1; perhaps TRBD2 as D (6 bases). This CDR3 is 14 amino acids long. The V and J ends lost 5 bases and 5 bases respectively, with 13 bases between them. Germline values: CDR1 SGHTA, CDR2 FQGTGA. CDR3 region: CASSLQGGDNEQFF. In DNA form, the CDR3 reads TGTGCCAGCAGCCTGCAGGGCGGGGACAATGAGCAGTTCTTC.

To note about this clone: Other DNA sequences in the same sample also yield this CDR3. The rearrangement links TRBV5-5 to TRBJ2-7; TRBD2 aligns across 9 bases. CDR3 length equals 15 residues. Losses at the gene ends were 0 bases for V and 0 bases for J; bases not matched to a gene: 1. CDR1 SGHKS and CDR2 YYEKEE come from the germline V gene (reference sequence). The DNA for the CDR3 is TGTGCCAGCAGCTTGGGACTAGCGGCCTCCTACGAGCAGTACTTC. Translated: CASSLGLAASYEQYF.

The chain combines TRBV6-5 with TRBJ1-1, with 7 bases matching TRBD1. Unmatched junction bases numbered 10, after V lost 11 bases and J lost 4 bases. This CDR3 comprises 13 residues. Germline CDR1 MNHEY, CDR2 SVGAGI. DNA for the CDR3: TGTGCCGCTTCAAAGGGGGCGGGCACTGAAGCTTTCTTT. The encoded protein is CAASKGAGTEAFF.

The V call is TRBV4-2, the J call TRBJ2-2; the D gene is possibly TRBD1 (6 bases). With 4 bases removed from V and 0 bases from J, the gap between germline ends came to 18 bases. The CDR3 has 18 residues. The germline CDR1 and CDR2 sequences are LGHNA and YNFKEQ. The DNA of the CDR3 is TGTGCCAGCAGCCCGAAACTAGGGGGACCAGCGAACACCGGGGAGCTGTTTTTT. This sequence encodes CASSPKLGGPANTGELFF.

This clone was seen a handful of times. This sequence joins TRBV6-6 and TRBJ1-5; D is unresolved. Trimming left V 8 bases short and J 6 bases short, with 11 bases between. CDR3 length: 12 residues. Germline-derived CDR1 and CDR2 are MNHNY and SVGAGI (reference sequence). As DNA, the CDR3 is TGTGCCAGCCATGAGGGCAGTCAGCCCCAGCATTTT. Its protein product is CASHEGSQPQHF.

The chain couples TRBV1 to TRBJ2-3; TRBD2, the D gene given by the table, was not confirmed from the DNA. TRBV1 has pseudogene status. The CDR3 loop spans 17 amino acids. The CDR3 coding sequence is TGCACCAGCAGCCAAGGGACGCGGGAGGGCCGAGCAGATACGCAGTATTTT. Its protein product is CTSSQGTREGRADTQYF.

This clone appeared a single time. Other nucleotide sequences in the sample specify the same CDR3. This chain joins TRBV7-8 and TRBJ1-5; perhaps TRBD1 as D (5 bases). This CDR3 spans 13 amino acids. In germline, CDR1 is SGHVS, CDR2 FQNEAQ. V was shortened by 1 base and J by 4 bases, with 5 bases between the two germline ends. CDR3 nucleotides: TGTGCCAGCAGCTTAGACAGGAATCAGCCCCAGCATTTT. Its translation: CASSLDRNQPQHF.

The rearrangement joins TRBV7-7 to TRBJ2-1; TRBD2 is a possible D gene (7 bases). This CDR3 has 14 residues. Germline CDR1 SSHAT, CDR2 FNYEAQ (reference sequence). Trimming removed 0 bases at V and 10 bases at J, with 13 bases between. The CDR3, as DNA: TGTGCCAGCAGCTTAGCGGGAGGGGGAGGGGAGCAGTTCTTC. Translated: CASSLAGGGGEQFF. The whole variable domain, filled in from reference TRBV7-7 and TRBJ2-1, reads GAGVSQSPRYKVTKRGQDVTLRCDPISSHATLYWYQQALGQGPEFLTYFNYEAQPDKSGLPSDRFSAERPEGSISTLTIQRTEQRDSAMYRCASSLAGGGGEQFFGPGTRLTVL.

This chain uses TRBV6-4 with TRBJ2-2; D is unclear. CDR3 length: 14 residues. V dropped 5 bases and J dropped 4 bases, with 11 bases sitting between them. Germline assignment: CDR1 MRHNA and CDR2 SNTAGT. The CDR3 DNA is TGTGCCAGCAGTTTACGCTACGGCACCGGGGAGCTGTTTTTT. It specifies CASSLRYGTGELFF.

J is TRBJ2-5 and V is TRBV28, with 7 positions matching TRBD2. The DNA end is more similar to TRBJ2-7, so the J call may be wrong. The germline V gene has CDR1 MDHEN and CDR2 SYDVKM. The CDR3 length is 15 residues. CDR3 sequence reads: CASSLFASGSYEQYF. The CDR3 bases are TGTGCCAGCAGTTTATTCGCTAGCGGCTCCTACGAGCAGTACTTC.

The rearrangement links TRBV7-9 to TRBJ2-2; 10 bases map to TRBD1. The CDR3 loop spans 16 amino acids. Germline CDR1 is SEHNR and CDR2 is FQNEAQ (reference sequence). The V and J ends lost 4 bases and 4 bases, in that order; junction bases with no gene match: 6. CDR3 nucleotide sequence: TGTGCCAGCAGCTGGTCGACAGGGGGCAGCACCGGGGAGCTGTTTTTT. Residues: CASSWSTGGSTGELFF.

This clone was seen just once. V gene TRBV27 combines with J gene TRBJ2-7; D gene unclear. The V gene lost 5 bases and the J gene lost 4 bases, with 12 bases spanning the gap. The CDR3 has 13 residues. CDR1 MNHEY and CDR2 SMNVEV come from the germline V gene (reference sequence). The CDR3 coding sequence is TGTGCCAGCAGTGTTAAGAAGGGATACGAGCAGTACTTC. Its translation: CASSVKKGYEQYF.